By proportion, the clone carrying this T cell receptor (beta chain) is medium-sized. Its antigen is unidentified. Trimming cost V 4 bases and J 3 bases, with 21 bases left between them. The CDR3 is 18 amino acids. Germline V gene data show CDR1 as KGHDR and CDR2 as SFDVKD. Patients underwent thyroid surgery, and none had received any treatment before it. This record belongs to a study of metastatic and nonmetastatic thyroid tumors. Study information: Repertoires of blood and of tissue (tumor or nodule) from malignant and benign thyroid patients were compared.

In the study's own analysis: Built for papillary thyroid cancer, a distant-metastasis classifier drew on CDR3 differences across clinicopathological groups. TCRdb reprocessed the PCR reads using MiXCR. TCRdb assigned the V and J calls; the authors' analysis was not used. The data contain fewer than 20,000 clones, roughly a fifth of them seen just once; the ten biggest clones take up over 15%. Study findings and constraints: It was reportedly found that TCR beta diversity was significantly higher in malignant thyroid tumors than in benign nodules, a difference seen in both blood and tumor samples.

The rearrangement uses TRBV24-1 and TRBJ2-1; either TRBD1 or TRBD2 may supply D (5 bases each). The TCR comes from a female donor with papillary thyroid cancer or a benign thyroid nodule (not recorded which). Some clones in this sample may be carry-over from other donors' samples. Material: tumor tissue. CDR3 amino acids: CATSDPSKPGRIYNEQFF. The CDR3 DNA reads TGTGCCACCAGTGACCCTTCGAAACCGGGACGCATCTACAATGAGCAGTTCTTC.